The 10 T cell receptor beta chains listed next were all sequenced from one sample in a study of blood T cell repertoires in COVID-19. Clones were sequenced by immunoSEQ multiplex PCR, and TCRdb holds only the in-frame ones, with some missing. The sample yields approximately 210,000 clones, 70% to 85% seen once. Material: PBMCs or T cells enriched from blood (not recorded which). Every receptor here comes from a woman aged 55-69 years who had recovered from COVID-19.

The CDR3: CASRPQGATNEKLFF. In nucleotides, the CDR3 is TGCGCCAGCAGACCACAGGGGGCGACTAATGAAAAACTGTTTTTT. The chain uses TRBV5-1 and TRBJ1-4, with 9 bases matching TRBD1. V shed 5 bases and J 2 bases; nucleotides not matched to a gene: 4. There are 15 residues in the CDR3. The germline CDR1 and CDR2 sequences are SGHRS and YFSETQ.

CDR3 residues: CASSYSTSGRETQYF. CDR3 in DNA: TGTGCCAGCAGTTACTCGACTAGCGGGAGAGAGACCCAGTACTTC. V is TRBV6-6 and J is TRBJ2-5, with 12 bases lining up with TRBD2. The ends lost 0 bases at V and 4 bases at J; junction bases unmatched: 0. This CDR3 has 15 amino acids. Germline lookup yields CDR1 MNHNY and CDR2 SVGAGI (reference sequence).

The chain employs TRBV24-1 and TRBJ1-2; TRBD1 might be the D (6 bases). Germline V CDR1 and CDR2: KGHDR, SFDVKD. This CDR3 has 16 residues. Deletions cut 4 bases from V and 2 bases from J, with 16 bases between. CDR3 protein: CATSDPDRTFNYGYTF. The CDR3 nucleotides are TGTGCCACCAGTGACCCGGACAGAACATTCAACTATGGCTACACCTTC.

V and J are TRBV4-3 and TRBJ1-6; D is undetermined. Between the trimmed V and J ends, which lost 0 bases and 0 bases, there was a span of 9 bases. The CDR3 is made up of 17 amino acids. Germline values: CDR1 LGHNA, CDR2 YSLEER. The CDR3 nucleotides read TGCGCCAGCAGCCAAGATTCGTATAGCTCCTATAATTCACCCCTCCACTTT. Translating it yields CASSQDSYSSYNSPLHF.

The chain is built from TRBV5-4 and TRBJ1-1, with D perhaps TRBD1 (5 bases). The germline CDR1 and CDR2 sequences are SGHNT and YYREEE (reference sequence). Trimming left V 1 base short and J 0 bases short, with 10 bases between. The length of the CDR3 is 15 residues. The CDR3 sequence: CASSLREGLNTEAFF. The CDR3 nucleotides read TGTGCCAGCAGCTTGCGGGAGGGGTTGAACACTGAAGCTTTCTTT.

The CDR3 loop is CASSYSRDTQYF. The CDR3 DNA follows: TGTGCCAGCAGTTACTCTCGGGATACGCAGTATTTT. The chain employs TRBV6-2 or TRBV6-3 and TRBJ2-3; D remains ambiguous. This CDR3 spans 12 amino acids. The germline V gene has CDR1 MNHEY and CDR2 SVGEGT. V was shortened by 0 bases and J by 6 bases, with 4 bases between the two germline ends.

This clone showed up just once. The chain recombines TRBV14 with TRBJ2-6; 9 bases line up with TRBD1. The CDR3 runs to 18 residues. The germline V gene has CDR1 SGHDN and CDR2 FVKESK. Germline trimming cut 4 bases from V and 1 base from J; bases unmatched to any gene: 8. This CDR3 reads CASSRGGQGFSGANVLTF. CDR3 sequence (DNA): TGTGCCAGCAGCCGTGGGGGACAGGGCTTTTCTGGGGCCAACGTCCTGACTTTC.

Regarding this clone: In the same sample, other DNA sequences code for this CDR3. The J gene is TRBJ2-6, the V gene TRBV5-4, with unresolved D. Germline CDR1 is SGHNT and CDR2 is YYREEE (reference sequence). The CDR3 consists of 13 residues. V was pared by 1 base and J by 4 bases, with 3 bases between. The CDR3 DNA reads TGTGCCAGCAGCTTGTCAGGGGCCAACGTCCTGACTTTC. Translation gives CASSLSGANVLTF. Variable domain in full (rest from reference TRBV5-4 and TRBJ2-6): ETGVTQSPTHLIKTRGQQVTLRCSSQSGHNTVSWYQQALGQGPQFIFQYYREEENGRGNFPPRFSGLQFPNYSSELNVNALELDDSALYLCASSLSGANVLTFGAGSRLTVL.

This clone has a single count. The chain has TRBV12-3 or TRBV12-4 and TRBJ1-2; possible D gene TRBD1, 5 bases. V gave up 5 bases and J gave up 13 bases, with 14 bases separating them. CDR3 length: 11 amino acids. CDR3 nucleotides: TGTGCCAGCAGTCCTCCAGGGACTTTCACCTTC. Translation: CASSPPGTFTF.

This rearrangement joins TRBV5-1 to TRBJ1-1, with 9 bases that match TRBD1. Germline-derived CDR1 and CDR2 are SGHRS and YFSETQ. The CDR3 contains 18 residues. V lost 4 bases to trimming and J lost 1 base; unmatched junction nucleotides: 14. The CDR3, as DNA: TGCGCCAGCAGCCCGAAGCTACAGGGGGCGCGGGGGAACACTGAAGCTTTCTTT. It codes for CASSPKLQGARGNTEAFF.